This TCR beta chain was recovered during a study of T cell responses to AZD1222 COVID-19 vaccine. In the study overall: Timing groups of about 4 and about 12 weeks for second doses were pooled. Study-level results: Only 5 to 7 individuals given AZD1222 were seropositive at baseline. Dominant CD4 TCR responses targeted spike regions 160-218 and 743-854.

As to this clone: The antigen is not known.

TCRdb keeps only in-frame clones here, not all; method: immunoSEQ multiplex PCR. The table records about 150,000 clones, roughly nine tenths of them present only once. CDR3 size: 18 residues. The TCR sequence derives from an adult in good health. The chain carries TRBV12-1 and TRBJ1-4; the table's D call TRBD1 went unverified against the DNA. TRBV12-1 counts as a pseudogene. Sequenced material: peripheral blood, taken on day 0 of AZD1222 vaccination. As DNA, the CDR3 is TGTGCCAGCAGTCGACCGGGACAGGGGGCCCTGGGGGTCGAAAAACTGTTTTTT. It translates to CASSRPGQGALGVEKLFF.